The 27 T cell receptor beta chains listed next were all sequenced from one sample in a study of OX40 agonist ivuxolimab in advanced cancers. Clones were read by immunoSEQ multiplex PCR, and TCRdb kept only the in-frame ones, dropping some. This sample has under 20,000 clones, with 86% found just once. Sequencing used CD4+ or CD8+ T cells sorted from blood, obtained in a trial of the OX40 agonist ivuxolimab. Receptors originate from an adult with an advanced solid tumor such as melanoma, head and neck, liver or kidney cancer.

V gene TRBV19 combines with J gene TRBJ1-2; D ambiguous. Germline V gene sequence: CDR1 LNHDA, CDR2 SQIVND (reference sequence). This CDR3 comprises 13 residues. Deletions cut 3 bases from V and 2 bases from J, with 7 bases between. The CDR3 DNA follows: TGTGCCAGTAGTATTATTTCGAACTATGGCTACACCTTC. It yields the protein CASSIISNYGYTF.

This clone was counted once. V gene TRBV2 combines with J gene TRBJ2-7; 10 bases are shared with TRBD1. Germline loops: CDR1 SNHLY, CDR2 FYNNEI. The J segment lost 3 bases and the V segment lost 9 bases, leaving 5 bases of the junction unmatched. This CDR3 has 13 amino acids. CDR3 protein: CARRGTGDYEQYF. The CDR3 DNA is TGTGCCAGGAGGGGGACAGGGGACTACGAGCAGTACTTC.

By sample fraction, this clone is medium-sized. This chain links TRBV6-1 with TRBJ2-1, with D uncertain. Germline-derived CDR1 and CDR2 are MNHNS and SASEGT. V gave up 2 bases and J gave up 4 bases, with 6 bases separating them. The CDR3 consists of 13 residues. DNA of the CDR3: TGTGCCAGCAGTGAAATAGGATACAATGAGCAGTTCTTC. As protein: CASSEIGYNEQFF.

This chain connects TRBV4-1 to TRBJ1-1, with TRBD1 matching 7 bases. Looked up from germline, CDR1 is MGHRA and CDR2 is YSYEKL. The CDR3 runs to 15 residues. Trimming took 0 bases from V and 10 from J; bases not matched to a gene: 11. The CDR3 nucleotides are TGCGCCAGCAGCCAAGATGGGGGACAGACCGGGGGAGCTTTCTTT. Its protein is CASSQDGGQTGGAFF.

CDR3 protein: CASSPGAGVLTDTQYF. DNA of the CDR3: TGTGCCAGCAGCCCTGGGGCGGGGGTCCTCACAGATACGCAGTATTTT. The V call is TRBV7-6, the J call TRBJ2-3, with 7 positions matching TRBD2. V lost 5 bases, J lost 2 bases, and 10 bases stayed unmatched. The CDR3 spans 16 residues. Looked up from germline, CDR1 is SGHVS and CDR2 is FNYEAQ. Supplemented by reference TRBV7-6 and TRBJ2-3, the full variable domain reads GAGVSQSPRYKVTKRGQDVALRCDPISGHVSLYWYRQALGQGPEFLTYFNYEAQQDKSGLPNDRFSAERPEGSISTLTIQRTEQRDSAMYRCASSPGAGVLTDTQYFGPGTRLTVL.

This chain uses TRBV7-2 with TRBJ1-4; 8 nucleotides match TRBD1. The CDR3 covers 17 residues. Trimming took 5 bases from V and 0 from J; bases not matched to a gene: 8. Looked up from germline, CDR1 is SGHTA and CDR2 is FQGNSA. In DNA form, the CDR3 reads TGTGCCAGCAGCCCCGGACAGGGATATGCAACTAATGAAAAACTGTTTTTT. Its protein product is CASSPGQGYATNEKLFF.

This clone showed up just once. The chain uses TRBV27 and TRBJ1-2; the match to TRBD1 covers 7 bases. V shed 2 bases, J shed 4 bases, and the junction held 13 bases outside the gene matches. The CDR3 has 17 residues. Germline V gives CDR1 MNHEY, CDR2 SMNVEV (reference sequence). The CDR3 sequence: CASSLTHEGAISYGYTF. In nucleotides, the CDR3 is TGTGCCAGCAGTTTAACCCACGAGGGGGCGATATCCTATGGCTACACCTTC.

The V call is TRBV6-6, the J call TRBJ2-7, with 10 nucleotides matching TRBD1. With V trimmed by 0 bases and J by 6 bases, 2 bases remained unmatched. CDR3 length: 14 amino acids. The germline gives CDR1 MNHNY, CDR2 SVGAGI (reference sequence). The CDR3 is CASSYSGTGAEQYF. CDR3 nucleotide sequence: TGTGCCAGCAGTTACTCCGGGACAGGGGCCGAGCAGTACTTC.

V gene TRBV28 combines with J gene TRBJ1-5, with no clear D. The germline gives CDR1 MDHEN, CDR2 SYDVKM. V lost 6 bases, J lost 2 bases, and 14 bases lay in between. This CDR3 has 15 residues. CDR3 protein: CASRKYGSGNQPQHF. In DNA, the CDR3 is TGTGCCAGCAGGAAATACGGTTCGGGCAATCAGCCCCAGCATTTT.

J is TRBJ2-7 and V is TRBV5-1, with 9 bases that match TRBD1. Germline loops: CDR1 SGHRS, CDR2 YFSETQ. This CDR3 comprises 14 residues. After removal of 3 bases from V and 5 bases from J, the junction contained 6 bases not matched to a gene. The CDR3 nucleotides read TGCGCCAGCAGCTGGACCGGGACAGGGAACGAGCAGTACTTC. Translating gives CASSWTGTGNEQYF.

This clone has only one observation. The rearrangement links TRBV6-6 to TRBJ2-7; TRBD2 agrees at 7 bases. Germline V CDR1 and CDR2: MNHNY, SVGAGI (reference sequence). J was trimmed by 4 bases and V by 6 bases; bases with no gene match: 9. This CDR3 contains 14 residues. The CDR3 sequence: CASRHGLERYEQYF. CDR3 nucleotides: TGTGCCAGCAGACACGGACTAGAGAGGTACGAGCAGTACTTC.

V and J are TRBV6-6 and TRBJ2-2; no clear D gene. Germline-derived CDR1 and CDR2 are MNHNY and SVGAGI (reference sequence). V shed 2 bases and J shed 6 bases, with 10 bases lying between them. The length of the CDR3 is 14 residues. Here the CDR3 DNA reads TGTGCCAGCAGTTACGCGCAGCGAGCCGGGGAGCTGTTTTTT. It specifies CASSYAQRAGELFF.

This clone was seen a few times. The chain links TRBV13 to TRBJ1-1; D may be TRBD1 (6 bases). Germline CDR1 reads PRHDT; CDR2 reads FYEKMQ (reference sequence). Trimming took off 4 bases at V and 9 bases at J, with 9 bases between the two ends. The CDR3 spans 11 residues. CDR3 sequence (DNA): TGTGCCAGCAGCTCCGACAGGCAAGCTTTCTTT. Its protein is CASSSDRQAFF.

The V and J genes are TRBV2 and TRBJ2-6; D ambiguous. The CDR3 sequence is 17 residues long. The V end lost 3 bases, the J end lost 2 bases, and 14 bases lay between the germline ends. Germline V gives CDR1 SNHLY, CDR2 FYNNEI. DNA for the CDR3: TGTGCCAGCAGTGAGTGGCCAACTGAGCCTGGGGCCAACGTCCTGACTTTC. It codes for CASSEWPTEPGANVLTF. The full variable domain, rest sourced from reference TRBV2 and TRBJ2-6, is EPEVTQTPSHQVTQMGQEVILRCVPISNHLYFYWYRQILGQKVEFLVSFYNNEISEKSEIFDDQFSVERPDGSNFTLKIRSTKLEDSAMYFCASSEWPTEPGANVLTFGAGSRLTVL.

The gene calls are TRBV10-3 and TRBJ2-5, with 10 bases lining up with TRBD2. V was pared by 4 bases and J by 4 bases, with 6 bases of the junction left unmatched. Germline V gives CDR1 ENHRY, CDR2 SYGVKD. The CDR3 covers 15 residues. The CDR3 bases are TGTGCCATCAGTGCTCTAGCGGGAGTTGTAGAGACCCAGTACTTC. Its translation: CAISALAGVVETQYF.

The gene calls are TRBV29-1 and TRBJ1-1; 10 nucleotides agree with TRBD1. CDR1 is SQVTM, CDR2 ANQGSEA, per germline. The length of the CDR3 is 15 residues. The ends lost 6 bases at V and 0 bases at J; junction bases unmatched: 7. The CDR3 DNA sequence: TGCAGCGTCCCCCTGGGACAGGGGATGAACACTGAAGCTTTCTTT. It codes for CSVPLGQGMNTEAFF.

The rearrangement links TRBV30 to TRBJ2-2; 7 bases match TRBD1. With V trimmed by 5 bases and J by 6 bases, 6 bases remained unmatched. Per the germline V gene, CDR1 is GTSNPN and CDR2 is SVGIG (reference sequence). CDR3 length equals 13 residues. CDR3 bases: TGTGCCTGGCAGGGGGATGGCGCCGGGGAGCTGTTTTTT. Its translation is CAWQGDGAGELFF.

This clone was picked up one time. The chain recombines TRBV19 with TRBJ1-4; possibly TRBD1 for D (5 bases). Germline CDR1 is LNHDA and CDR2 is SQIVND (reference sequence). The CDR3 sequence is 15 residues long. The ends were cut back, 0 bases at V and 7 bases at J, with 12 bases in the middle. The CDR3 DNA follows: TGTGCCAGTAGTATAGACGGCCGAGGGACTGAAAAACTGTTTTTT. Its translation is CASSIDGRGTEKLFF. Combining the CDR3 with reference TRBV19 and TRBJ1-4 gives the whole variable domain DGGITQSPKYLFRKEGQNVTLSCEQNLNHDAMYWYRQDPGQGLRLIYYSQIVNDFQKGDIAEGYSVSREKKESFPLTVTSAQKNPTAFYLCASSIDGRGTEKLFFGSGTQLSVL.

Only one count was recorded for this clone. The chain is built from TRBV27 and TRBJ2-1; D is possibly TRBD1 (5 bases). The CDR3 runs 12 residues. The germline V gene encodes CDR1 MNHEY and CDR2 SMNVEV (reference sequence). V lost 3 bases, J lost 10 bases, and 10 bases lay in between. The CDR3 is CASSLGQGEQFF. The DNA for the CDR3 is TGTGCCAGCAGTTTGGGCCAGGGAGAGCAGTTCTTC.

This CDR3 reads CASIGPEGSYGYTF. The CDR3 DNA follows: TGTGCCAGCATCGGCCCCGAGGGTAGCTATGGCTACACCTTC. The rearrangement links TRBV5-6 to TRBJ1-2, with D unresolved. The length of the CDR3 is 14 residues. Trimming removed 6 bases from V and 4 bases from J, with 16 bases in between. Germline lookup yields CDR1 SGHDT and CDR2 YYEEEE.

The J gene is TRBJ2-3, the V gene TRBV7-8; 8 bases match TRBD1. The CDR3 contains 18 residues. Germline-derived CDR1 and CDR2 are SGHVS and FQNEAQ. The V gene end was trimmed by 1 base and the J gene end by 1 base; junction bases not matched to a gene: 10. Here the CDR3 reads CASSLERTGTLGTDTQYF. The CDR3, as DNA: TGTGCCAGCAGCTTAGAACGGACAGGGACGTTAGGCACAGATACGCAGTATTTT.

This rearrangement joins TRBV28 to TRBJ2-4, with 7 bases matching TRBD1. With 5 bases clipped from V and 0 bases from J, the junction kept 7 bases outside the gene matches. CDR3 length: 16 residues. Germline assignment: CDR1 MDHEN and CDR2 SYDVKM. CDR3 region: CASSIRQGIAKNIQYF. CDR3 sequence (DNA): TGTGCCAGCAGTATTAGACAGGGAATAGCCAAAAACATTCAGTACTTC.

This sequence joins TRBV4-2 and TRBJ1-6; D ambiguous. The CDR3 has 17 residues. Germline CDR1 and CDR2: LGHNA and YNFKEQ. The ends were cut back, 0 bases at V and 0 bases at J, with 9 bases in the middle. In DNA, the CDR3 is TGTGCCAGCAGCCAAGAAAGGGTGGGCTCCTATAATTCACCCCTCCACTTT. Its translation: CASSQERVGSYNSPLHF.

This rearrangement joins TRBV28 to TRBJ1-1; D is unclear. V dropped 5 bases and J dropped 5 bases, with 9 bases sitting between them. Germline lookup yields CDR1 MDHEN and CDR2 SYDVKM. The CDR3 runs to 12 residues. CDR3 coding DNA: TGTGCCAGCAGTCCCGGAGGAACTGAAGCTTTCTTT. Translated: CASSPGGTEAFF.

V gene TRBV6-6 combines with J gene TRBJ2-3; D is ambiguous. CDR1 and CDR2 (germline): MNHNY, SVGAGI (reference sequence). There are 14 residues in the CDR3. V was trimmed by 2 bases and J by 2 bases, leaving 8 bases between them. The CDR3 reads CASSYRDHTDTQYF. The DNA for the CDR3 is TGTGCCAGCAGTTACAGGGATCACACAGATACGCAGTATTTT.

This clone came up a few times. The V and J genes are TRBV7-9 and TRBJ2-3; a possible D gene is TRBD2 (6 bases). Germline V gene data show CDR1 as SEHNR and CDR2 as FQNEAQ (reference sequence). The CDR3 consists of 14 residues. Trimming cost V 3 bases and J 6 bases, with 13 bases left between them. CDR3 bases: TGTGCCAGCAGCTTGGAGCTAGCGTTGGATACGCAGTATTTT. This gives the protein CASSLELALDTQYF.

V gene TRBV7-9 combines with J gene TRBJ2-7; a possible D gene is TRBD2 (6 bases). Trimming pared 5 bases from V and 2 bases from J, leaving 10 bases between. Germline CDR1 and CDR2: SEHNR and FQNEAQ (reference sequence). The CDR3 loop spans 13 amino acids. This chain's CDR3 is CASSLGTPYEQYF. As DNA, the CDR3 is TGTGCCAGCAGCCTGGGGACTCCCTACGAGCAGTACTTC. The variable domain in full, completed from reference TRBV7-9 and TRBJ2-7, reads DTGVSQNPRHKITKRGQNVTFRCDPISEHNRLYWYRQTLGQGPEFLTYFQNEAQLEKSRLLSDRFSAERPKGSFSTLEIQRTEQGDSAMYLCASSLGTPYEQYFGPGTRLTVT.